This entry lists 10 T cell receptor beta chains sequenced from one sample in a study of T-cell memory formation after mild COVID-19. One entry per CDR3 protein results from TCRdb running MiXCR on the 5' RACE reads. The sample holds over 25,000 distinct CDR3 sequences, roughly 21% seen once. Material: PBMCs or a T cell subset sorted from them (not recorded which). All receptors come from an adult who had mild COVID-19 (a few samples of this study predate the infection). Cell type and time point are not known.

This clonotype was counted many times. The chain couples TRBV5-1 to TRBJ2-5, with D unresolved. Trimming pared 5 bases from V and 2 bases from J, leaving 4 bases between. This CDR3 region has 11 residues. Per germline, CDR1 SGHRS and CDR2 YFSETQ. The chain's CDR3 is CASSSQETQYF. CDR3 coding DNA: TGCGCCAGCAGTTCTCAAGAGACCCAGTACTTC.

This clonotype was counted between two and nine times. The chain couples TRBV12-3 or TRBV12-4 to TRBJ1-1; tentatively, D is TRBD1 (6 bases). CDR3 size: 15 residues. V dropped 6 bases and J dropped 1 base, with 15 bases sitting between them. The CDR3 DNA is TGTGCCAGCAGGCGAGAGGGACAAGAGAACACTGAAGCTTTCTTT. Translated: CASRREGQENTEAFF.

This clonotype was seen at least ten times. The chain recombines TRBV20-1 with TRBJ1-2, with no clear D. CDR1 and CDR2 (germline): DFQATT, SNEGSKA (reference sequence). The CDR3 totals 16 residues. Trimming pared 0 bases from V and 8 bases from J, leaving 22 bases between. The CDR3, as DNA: TGCAGTGCTAGAGATCTCGGGGAAGAAGTCGTGAAGGGCTACACCTTC. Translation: CSARDLGEEVVKGYTF.

DNA for the CDR3: TGCAGCGTTGAAGGTCAGACTAGCGGGAGGTCCAGCACAGATACGCAGTATTTT. Residues: CSVEGQTSGRSSTDTQYF. The V and J genes are TRBV29-1 and TRBJ2-3, with TRBD2 identical over 13 bases. V lost 1 base and J lost 0; bases outside the gene matches: 7. Looked up from germline, CDR1 is SQVTM and CDR2 is ANQGSEA. The CDR3 runs to 18 residues.

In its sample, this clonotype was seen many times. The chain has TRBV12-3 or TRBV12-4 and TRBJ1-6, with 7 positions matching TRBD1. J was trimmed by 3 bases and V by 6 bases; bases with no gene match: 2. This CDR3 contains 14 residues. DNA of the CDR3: TGTGCCAGCAGCTGGGACAGCTATAATTCACCCCTCCACTTT. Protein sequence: CASSWDSYNSPLHF.

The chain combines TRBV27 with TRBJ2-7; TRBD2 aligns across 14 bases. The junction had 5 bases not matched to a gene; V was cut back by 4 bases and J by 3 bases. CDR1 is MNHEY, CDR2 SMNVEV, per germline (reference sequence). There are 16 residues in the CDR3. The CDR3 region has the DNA TGTGCCAGCAGTTCCCAGGGACTAGCGGGGGTCTACGAGCAGTACTTC. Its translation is CASSSQGLAGVYEQYF.

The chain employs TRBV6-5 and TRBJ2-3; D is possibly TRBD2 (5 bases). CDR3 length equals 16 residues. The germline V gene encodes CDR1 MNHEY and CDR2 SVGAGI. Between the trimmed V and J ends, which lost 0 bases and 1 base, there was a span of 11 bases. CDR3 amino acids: CASSYSPSGRTDTQYF. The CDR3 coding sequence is TGTGCCAGCAGTTACTCCCCGAGCGGCCGCACAGATACGCAGTATTTT.

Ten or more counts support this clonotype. DNA for the CDR3: TGTGCCATCAGTGAGCCGGAGCCGGGACAGGATGGAGTCGCTTTCTTT. Translating gives CAISEPEPGQDGVAFF. The chain couples TRBV10-3 to TRBJ1-1; 8 positions match TRBD1. Germline values: CDR1 ENHRY, CDR2 SYGVKD. The junction had 16 bases not matched to a gene; V was cut back by 2 bases and J by 11 bases. This CDR3 is built from 16 residues.

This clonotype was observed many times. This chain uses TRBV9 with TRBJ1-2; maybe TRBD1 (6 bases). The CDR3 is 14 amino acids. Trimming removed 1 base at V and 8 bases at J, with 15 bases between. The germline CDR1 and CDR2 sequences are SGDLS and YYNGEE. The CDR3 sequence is CASSVNQGFLGYTF. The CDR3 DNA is TGTGCCAGCAGCGTAAATCAGGGGTTTCTCGGCTACACCTTC.

The CDR3 protein is CASSSDGTGFGSYGYTF. As DNA, the CDR3 is TGCGCCAGCAGCTCCGACGGGACAGGGTTTGGGAGCTATGGCTACACCTTC. The J gene is TRBJ1-2, the V gene TRBV5-1; 9 bases are shared with TRBD1. From germline, CDR1 is SGHRS and CDR2 YFSETQ. Losses at the gene ends were 3 bases for V and 4 bases for J; bases not matched to a gene: 13. CDR3 length equals 17 residues.